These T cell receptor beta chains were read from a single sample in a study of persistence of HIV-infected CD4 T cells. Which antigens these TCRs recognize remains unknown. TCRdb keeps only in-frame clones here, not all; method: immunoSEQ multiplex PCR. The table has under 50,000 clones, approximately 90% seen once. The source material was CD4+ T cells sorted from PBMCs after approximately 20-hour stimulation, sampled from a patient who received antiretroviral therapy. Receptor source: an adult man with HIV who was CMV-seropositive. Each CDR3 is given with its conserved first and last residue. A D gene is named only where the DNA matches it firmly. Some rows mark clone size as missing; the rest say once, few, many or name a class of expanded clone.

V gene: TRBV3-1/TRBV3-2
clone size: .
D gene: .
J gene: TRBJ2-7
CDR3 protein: CASSQAGQGPHYEQYF
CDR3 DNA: TGTGCCAGCAGCCAAGCCGGCCAGGGCCCCCACTACGAGCAGTACTTC

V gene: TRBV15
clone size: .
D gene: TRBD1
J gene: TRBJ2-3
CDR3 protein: CATSRERQGSTDTQYF
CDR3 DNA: TGTGCCACCAGCAGAGAAAGACAGGGGAGCACAGATACGCAGTATTTT

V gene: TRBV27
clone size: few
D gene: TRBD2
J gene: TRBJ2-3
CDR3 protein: CASSWLAGGPDTQYF
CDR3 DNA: TGTGCCAGCAGTTGGCTAGCGGGGGGGCCGGATACGCAGTATTTT

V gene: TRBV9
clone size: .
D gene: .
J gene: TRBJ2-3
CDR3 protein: CASSAFAGSTDTQYF
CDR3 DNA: TGTGCCAGCAGCGCCTTTGCCGGGTCCACAGATACGCAGTATTTT

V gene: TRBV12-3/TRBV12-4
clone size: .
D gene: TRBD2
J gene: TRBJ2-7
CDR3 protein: CASSLGGVVEQYF
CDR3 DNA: TGTGCCAGCAGCCTGGGGGGGGTGGTCGAGCAGTACTTC

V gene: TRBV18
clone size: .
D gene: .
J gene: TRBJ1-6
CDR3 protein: CASSPEDYYSPLHF
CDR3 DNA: TGTGCCAGCTCACCAGAGGATTACTATTCACCCCTCCACTTT

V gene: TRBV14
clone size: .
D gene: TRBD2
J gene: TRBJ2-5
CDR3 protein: CASSRLASETQYF
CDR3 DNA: TGTGCCAGCAGCCGACTAGCATCGGAGACCCAGTACTTC

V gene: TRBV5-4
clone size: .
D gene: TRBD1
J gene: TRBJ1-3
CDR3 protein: CASSLGQGAYTIYF
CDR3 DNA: TGTGCCAGCAGCCTGGGACAGGGGGCATACACCATATATTTT

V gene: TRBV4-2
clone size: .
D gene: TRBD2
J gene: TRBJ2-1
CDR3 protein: CASSRQTGAGGTYNEQFF
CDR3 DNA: TGTGCCAGCAGCCGACAAACGGGAGCGGGGGGGACCTACAATGAGCAGTTCTTC

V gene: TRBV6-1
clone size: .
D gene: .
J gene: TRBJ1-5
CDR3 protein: CASSDRGAGARVVSNQPQHF
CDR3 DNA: TGTGCCAGCAGTGACCGTGGAGCAGGGGCGCGGGTTGTGAGCAATCAGCCCCAGCATTTT

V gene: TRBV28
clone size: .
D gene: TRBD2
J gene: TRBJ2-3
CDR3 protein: CASRLTGTKKPDTQYF
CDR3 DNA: TGTGCCAGCAGGTTAACCGGGACTAAAAAGCCAGATACGCAGTATTTT

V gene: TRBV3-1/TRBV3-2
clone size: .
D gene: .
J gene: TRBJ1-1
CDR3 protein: CASSQMNTEAFF
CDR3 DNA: TGTGCCAGCAGCCAGATGAACACTGAAGCTTTCTTT

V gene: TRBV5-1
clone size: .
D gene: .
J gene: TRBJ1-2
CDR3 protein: CASSLDRTSYYGYTF
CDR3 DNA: TGCGCCAGCAGCTTGGATCGGACATCCTACTATGGCTACACCTTC

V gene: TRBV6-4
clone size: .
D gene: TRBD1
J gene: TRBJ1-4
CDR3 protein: CASSDQNPGTGGGEKLFF
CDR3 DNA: TGTGCCAGCAGTGACCAAAATCCCGGGACAGGGGGCGGTGAAAAACTGTTTTTT

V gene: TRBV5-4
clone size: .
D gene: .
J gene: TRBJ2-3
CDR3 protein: CASSWGGDNTDTQYF
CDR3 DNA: TGTGCCAGCAGTTGGGGGGGGGACAACACAGATACGCAGTATTTT

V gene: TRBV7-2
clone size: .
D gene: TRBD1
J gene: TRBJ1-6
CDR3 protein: CASSELGQSVNSPLHF
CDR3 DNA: TGTGCCAGCAGCGAGTTGGGACAGTCTGTTAATTCACCCCTCCACTTT

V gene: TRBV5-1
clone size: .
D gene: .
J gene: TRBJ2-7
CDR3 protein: CASSFSSGTPPYEQYF
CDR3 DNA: TGCGCCAGCAGCTTTTCCAGCGGAACCCCTCCATACGAGCAGTACTTC

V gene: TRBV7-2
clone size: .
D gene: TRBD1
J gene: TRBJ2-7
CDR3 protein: CASSSRGQGYYEQYF
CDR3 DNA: TGTGCCAGCAGCTCACGCGGACAGGGGTACTACGAGCAGTACTTC

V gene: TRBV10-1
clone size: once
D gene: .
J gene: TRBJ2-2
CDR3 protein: CASSESGTGELFF
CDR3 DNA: TGCGCCAGCAGTGAGTCTGGGACCGGGGAGCTGTTTTTT

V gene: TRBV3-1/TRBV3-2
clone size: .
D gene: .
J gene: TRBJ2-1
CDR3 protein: CASSQRALYNEQFF
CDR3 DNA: TGTGCCAGCAGCCAGCGGGCCCTCTACAATGAGCAGTTCTTC

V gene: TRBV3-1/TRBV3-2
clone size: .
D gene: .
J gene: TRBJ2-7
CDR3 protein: CASSEGWYAEQYF
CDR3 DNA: TGTGCCAGCAGCGAAGGGTGGTACGCCGAGCAGTACTTC

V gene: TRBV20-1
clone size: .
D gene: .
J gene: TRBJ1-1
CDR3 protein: CSARRSAAFF
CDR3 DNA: TGCAGTGCTCGCAGGTCAGCGGCTTTCTTT

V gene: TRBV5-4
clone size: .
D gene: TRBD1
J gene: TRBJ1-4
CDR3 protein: CASSFGGGQKNEKLFF
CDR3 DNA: TGTGCCAGCAGCTTCGGAGGGGGACAGAAAAATGAAAAACTGTTTTTT

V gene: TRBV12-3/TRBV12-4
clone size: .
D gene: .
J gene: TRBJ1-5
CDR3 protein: CASSLAVNQPQHF
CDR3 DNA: TGTGCCAGCAGTTTGGCAGTCAATCAGCCCCAGCATTTT

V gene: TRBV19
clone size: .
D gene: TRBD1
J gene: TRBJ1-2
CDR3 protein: CASSAFGQGKRFGYTF
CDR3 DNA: TGTGCCAGTAGTGCCTTCGGACAGGGTAAACGCTTTGGCTACACCTTC

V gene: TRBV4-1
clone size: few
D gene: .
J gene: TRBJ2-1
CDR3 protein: CASSHGGGSSYNEQFF
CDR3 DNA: TGCGCCAGCAGCCATGGAGGGGGCAGCTCCTACAATGAGCAGTTCTTC

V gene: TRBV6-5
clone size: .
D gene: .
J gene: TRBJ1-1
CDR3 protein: CASTPRGNTEAFF
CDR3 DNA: TGTGCCAGCACCCCCAGGGGGAACACTGAAGCTTTCTTT

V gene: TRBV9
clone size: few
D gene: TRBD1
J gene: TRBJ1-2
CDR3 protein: CASSFRPGTVYGYTF
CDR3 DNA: TGTGCCAGCAGCTTCAGACCCGGGACAGTTTATGGCTACACCTTC

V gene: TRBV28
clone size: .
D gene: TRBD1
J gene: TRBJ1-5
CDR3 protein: CASSRGQGIDQPQHF
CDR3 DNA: TGTGCCAGCAGTAGGGGACAGGGGATAGATCAGCCCCAGCATTTT

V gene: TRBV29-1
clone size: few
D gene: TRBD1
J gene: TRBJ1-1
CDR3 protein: CSVLTGLNTEAFF
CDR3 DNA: TGCAGCGTACTGACAGGGCTGAACACTGAAGCTTTCTTT

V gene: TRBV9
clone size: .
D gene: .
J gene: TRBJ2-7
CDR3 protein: CASSVGRSHEQYF
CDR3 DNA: TGTGCCAGCAGCGTAGGCAGGTCCCACGAGCAGTACTTC

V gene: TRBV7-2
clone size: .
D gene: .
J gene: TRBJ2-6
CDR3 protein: CASSPYLAGANVLTF
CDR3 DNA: TGTGCCAGCAGCCCCTATTTGGCTGGGGCCAACGTCCTGACTTTC

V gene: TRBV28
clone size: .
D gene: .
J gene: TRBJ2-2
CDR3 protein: CASSLSQGAAGELFF
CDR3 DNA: TGTGCCAGCAGTTTATCACAGGGAGCCGCCGGGGAGCTGTTTTTT